This is a list of T cell receptor beta chains from one sample in a study of naive and memory T cell subsets. TCRdb recomputed calls from the UMI-ligation and nested PCR reads with MiXCR, one row per CDR3 protein. Of around 14,000 distinct CDR3 sequences detected, under 6.5% appear once; the ten largest clones hold roughly 8.2%. The sample here was skin, taken from a tuberculin skin test site. These receptor sequences come from an adult in good health. Both conserved end residues are part of each CDR3. A D gene is named only where the DNA matches it firmly. Clone size, where shown, is once, few, many, or a class for clones that have expanded.

size	V	D	length	J	DNA	CDR3
-	TRBV5-4	-	15	TRBJ1-3	TGTGCCAGCAGCTTTTTGGGGGGCTCTGGAAACACCATATATTTT	CASSFLGGSGNTIYF
medium-sized	TRBV7-3	TRBD1	17	TRBJ2-1	TGTGCCAGCAGCTTAAGTCGCGTGGGACAGAGTAACAATGAGCAGTTCTTC	CASSLSRVGQSNNEQFF
many	TRBV4-2	-	13	TRBJ2-3	TGTGCCAGCAGCCAAGGGCGCACAGATACGCAGTATTTT	CASSQGRTDTQYF
many	TRBV4-2	-	18	TRBJ2-2	TGTGCCAGCAGCCAAGATAGGGCGTGGTGGGTCATCACCGGGGAGCTGTTTTTT	CASSQDRAWWVITGELFF
few	TRBV10-3	-	15	TRBJ1-5	TGTGCCATCAGTGAGGAGGGGACGGCCAATCAGCCCCAGCATTTT	CAISEEGTANQPQHF
many	TRBV6-1	-	13	TRBJ1-1	TGTGCCAGCACCGGCTGGGATTTTACTGAAGCTTTCTTT	CASTGWDFTEAFF
many	TRBV9	-	14	TRBJ1-5	TGTGCCAGGCTGACGAGAACGCTCCGTCAGCCCCAGCATTTT	CARLTRTLRQPQHF
medium-sized	TRBV7-2	-	14	TRBJ2-3	TGTGCCAGCAGCTTGGGGACTAGCACAGATACGCAGTATTTT	CASSLGTSTDTQYF
many	TRBV7-2	-	18	TRBJ2-2	TGTGCCAGCAGCTTAGCGGGGTTTGAGGGGGTAGGGACCGGGGAGCTGTTTTTT	CASSLAGFEGVGTGELFF
medium-sized	TRBV29-1	TRBD2	16	TRBJ2-3	TGCAGCGTTGCAAGACGGAGCGGGGGGATCACAGATACGCAGTATTTT	CSVARRSGGITDTQYF
many	TRBV6-6	TRBD2	20	TRBJ2-2	TGTGCCAGCAGTTCCTCGGGACTAGCGGGGGCCGACGCGAACACCGGGGAGCTGTTTTTT	CASSSSGLAGADANTGELFF
medium-sized	TRBV6-2/TRBV6-3	-	13	TRBJ2-5	TGTGCCAGCACCTTGGGGTCCGGCGAGACCCAGTACTTC	CASTLGSGETQYF
medium-sized	TRBV28	-	15	TRBJ2-2	TGTGCCAGCAGTTCCTCCGGGACACCCACCGGGGAGCTGTTTTTT	CASSSSGTPTGELFF
many	TRBV11-1	-	14	TRBJ2-3	TGTGCCAGCAGCTTACGGGGGGCCAGAGATACGCAGTATTTT	CASSLRGARDTQYF
many	TRBV4-3	-	13	TRBJ1-5	TGCGCCAGCAGCCAAGTCTTAAATCAGCCCCAGCATTTT	CASSQVLNQPQHF
few	TRBV7-2	TRBD1	14	TRBJ1-2	TGTGCCAGCAGGTATCCGGGACAGGGGACTGCTCTCGCCTTC	CASRYPGQGTALAF
many	TRBV15	-	15	TRBJ2-1	TGTGCCACCAGCAGAGAATATGGGACCAAGGGCGAGCAGTTCTTC	CATSREYGTKGEQFF
medium-sized	TRBV7-2	-	12	TRBJ2-3	TGTGCCAGCAGCTTACACCGGGATACGCAGTATTTT	CASSLHRDTQYF
many	TRBV6-5	-	13	TRBJ1-1	TGTGCCAGCAGCAGAGATTCGGCGGGTGAAGCTTTCTTT	CASSRDSAGEAFF
many	TRBV7-3	-	15	TRBJ2-5	TGTGCCAGCAGCCTAGGGCCGGCAGATGAAGAGACCCAGTACTTC	CASSLGPADEETQYF
few	TRBV7-2	-	15	TRBJ1-1	TGTGCCAGCAGCTTAGATTCGTATCGGGGGTTTGAAGCTTTCTTT	CASSLDSYRGFEAFF
-	TRBV14	-	13	TRBJ1-2	TGTGCCAGCAGCCAACTCAGGGGTGATGGCGACACCTTC	CASSQLRGDGDTF
-	TRBV5-1	TRBD1	15	TRBJ2-2	TGCGCCAGCAGCACGGGACAGAGAAACACCGGGGAGCTGTTTTTT	CASSTGQRNTGELFF
many	TRBV6-5	-	11	TRBJ1-2	TGTGCCAGCAACGACGGGTTTGGCTACACCTTC	CASNDGFGYTF
few	TRBV29-1	-	17	TRBJ1-4	TGCAGCGTCGCGGGGGGGTCGGTCGGGGCGACTAATGAAAAACTGTTTTTT	CSVAGGSVGATNEKLFF
many	TRBV11-1	-	13	TRBJ1-1	TGTGCCAGCAGCCAGCGAAGAGGGGCGATCGCTTTCTTT	CASSQRRGAIAFF
many	TRBV6-2/TRBV6-3	-	15	TRBJ2-5	TGTGCCAGCAGTTCCTACAGGGAGCGTACGGAGACCCAGTACTTC	CASSSYRERTETQYF
medium-sized	TRBV7-6	-	14	TRBJ2-3	TGTGCCAGCAGCCATAGTATCGTGACAGATACGCAGTATTTT	CASSHSIVTDTQYF
medium-sized	TRBV4-1	TRBD1	13	TRBJ2-1	TGCGCCAGCAGCTTTTACAGGGGAAATGAGCAGTTCTTC	CASSFYRGNEQFF
many	TRBV15	-	14	TRBJ1-2	TGTGCCACCAGCATGGGAGGGGTAGGCTATGGCTACACCTTC	CATSMGGVGYGYTF
many	TRBV7-2	-	12	TRBJ2-5	TGTGCCAGCAGCCCGTACCAAGAGACCCAGTACTTC	CASSPYQETQYF
medium-sized	TRBV9	-	14	TRBJ1-1	TGTGCCAGCAGCGTAACCTACGGGGCCGCTGAAGCTTTCTTT	CASSVTYGAAEAFF
many	TRBV29-1	TRBD1	13	TRBJ2-7	TGCAGCGTGGCAGCGGCGACAGGGTACGAGCAGTACTTC	CSVAAATGYEQYF
many	TRBV6-6	-	15	TRBJ2-4	TGTGCCAGCAGTTCTGTGGCATCGACCAAAAACATTCAGTACTTC	CASSSVASTKNIQYF
many	TRBV15	-	13	TRBJ2-7	TGTGCCACCAGCAGAGACAGCGCCTACGAGCAGTACTTC	CATSRDSAYEQYF
few	TRBV4-1	-	13	TRBJ1-5	TGCGCCAGCAGCCAATCGAACGGGCGGCCCCAGCATTTT	CASSQSNGRPQHF
-	TRBV7-2	-	13	TRBJ1-2	TGTGCCAGCAGCTTTGGGAGGGAGAATGGCGACACCTTC	CASSFGRENGDTF
many	TRBV28	-	13	TRBJ1-1	TGTGCCAGCCAATGGGAAGAGAACACTGAAGCTTTCTTT	CASQWEENTEAFF
many	TRBV4-2	-	14	TRBJ2-1	TGTGCCAGCTGGCTCCTAGATCCTCCATGTGAGCAGTTCTTC	CASWLLDPPCEQFF
-	TRBV5-1	-	13	TRBJ1-1	TGCGCCAGCGTTAAGGGTGGAAACACTGAAGCTTTCTTT	CASVKGGNTEAFF
many	TRBV2	TRBD1	13	TRBJ1-6	TGTGCCCGTCGAGGACAGGGGAATTCACCCCTCCACTTT	CARRGQGNSPLHF
few	TRBV24-1	TRBD1	17	TRBJ2-3	TGTGCCACCAGTGATTTGAAGGGGGCGCGAGGCACAGATACGCAGTATTTT	CATSDLKGARGTDTQYF
many	TRBV5-5	-	13	TRBJ2-5	TGTGCCAGCAGCTTCCCAGCGGCAGAGACCCAGTACTTC	CASSFPAAETQYF
medium-sized	TRBV7-3	-	15	TRBJ2-2	TGTGCCAGCAGCCCGGGACCCCAATCGACCGGGGAGCTGTTTTTT	CASSPGPQSTGELFF
many	TRBV29-1	TRBD2	15	TRBJ2-1	TGCAGCGCCGCATCTTCCGGGACTAGTTACAATGAGCAGTTCTTC	CSAASSGTSYNEQFF
medium-sized	TRBV12-3/TRBV12-4	-	14	TRBJ1-1	TGTGCCAGCAGGCGATACAGGGAAGGGGCTGAAGCTTTCTTT	CASRRYREGAEAFF
many	TRBV6-6	TRBD1	14	TRBJ1-1	TGTGCCAGCAGTTACCGACAGGGTTCCACTGAAGCTTTCTTT	CASSYRQGSTEAFF
-	TRBV4-3	-	14	TRBJ2-7	TGCGCCAGCAGCCAAGATTACGTTCAAGACGAGCAGTACTTC	CASSQDYVQDEQYF
-	TRBV3-1	-	11	TRBJ2-7	TGTGCCAGCAGCCAAGTTTCAGTCCAGTACTTC	CASSQVSVQYF
many	TRBV4-2	-	15	TRBJ2-2	TGTGCCAGCAGCCAAGATTTATTAGCGTCCGGGGAGCTGTTTTTT	CASSQDLLASGELFF
-	TRBV6-5	TRBD1	13	TRBJ2-7	TGTGTCACCTCCACCGGGACAGCCTACGAGCAGTACTTC	CVTSTGTAYEQYF
many	TRBV20-1	-	13	TRBJ1-4	TGCAGTCTACCAGACGCAACTAATGAAAAACTGTTTTTT	CSLPDATNEKLFF
many	TRBV5-6	-	10	TRBJ2-7	TGTTTCCCCTTTGGGTATCAGCAGTACTTC	CFPFGYQQYF
many	TRBV6-6	TRBD1	15	TRBJ1-2	TGTGCCAGCAGTTACGCGGACAGGGGAAACTATGGCTACACCTTC	CASSYADRGNYGYTF
medium-sized	TRBV7-2	-	16	TRBJ2-4	TGTGCCAGCAGCTCACTAGCTCTGATGGCCAAAAACATTCAGTACTTC	CASSSLALMAKNIQYF
many	TRBV13	TRBD2	16	TRBJ2-1	TGTGCCAGCAGCTTAGTTTGGCGGGGGGGCCGGAATGAGCAGTTCTTC	CASSLVWRGGRNEQFF
medium-sized	TRBV9	-	15	TRBJ2-3	TGTGCCAGCAGCGCTCAGCCGAAAAGCACAGATACGCAGTATTTT	CASSAQPKSTDTQYF
many	TRBV12-3/TRBV12-4	-	12	TRBJ2-5	TGTGCCAGCAGTTTGAATGCGGAGACCCAGTACTTC	CASSLNAETQYF
-	TRBV4-2	-	18	TRBJ1-2	TGTGCCAGCAGCCAAGATCAAAGGACACGAACCTATGAAGGTGGCTACACCTTC	CASSQDQRTRTYEGGYTF
medium-sized	TRBV28	TRBD2	15	TRBJ2-1	TGTGCCAGCAGTATCTCTAGCGGGGGGATCTATGAGCAGTTCTTC	CASSISSGGIYEQFF